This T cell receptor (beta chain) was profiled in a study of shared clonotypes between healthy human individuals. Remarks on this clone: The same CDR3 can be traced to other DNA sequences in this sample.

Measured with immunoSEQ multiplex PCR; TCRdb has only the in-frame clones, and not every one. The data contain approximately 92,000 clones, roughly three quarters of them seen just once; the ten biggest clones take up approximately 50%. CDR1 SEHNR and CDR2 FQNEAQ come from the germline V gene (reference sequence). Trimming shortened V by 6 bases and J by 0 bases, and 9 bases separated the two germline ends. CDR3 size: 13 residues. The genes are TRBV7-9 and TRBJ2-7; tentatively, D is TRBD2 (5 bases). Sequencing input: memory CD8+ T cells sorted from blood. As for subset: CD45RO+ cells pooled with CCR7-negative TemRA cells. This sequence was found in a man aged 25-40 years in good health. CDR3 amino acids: CASRRESSYEQYF. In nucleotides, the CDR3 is TGTGCCAGCAGAAGGGAGAGCTCCTACGAGCAGTACTTC.